This TCR beta chain was obtained from a study of radiotherapy plus CTLA-4 blockade in lung cancer. Study-wide findings and caveats: Once radiotherapy plus ipilimumab had been given, TCR clones derived from tumor expanded in blood.

Looked up from germline, CDR1 is SGHAT and CDR2 is FQNNGV. J was trimmed by 0 bases and V by 3 bases; bases with no gene match: 6. The CDR3 runs to 16 residues. Measured with immunoSEQ multiplex PCR; TCRdb has only the in-frame clones, and not every one. The sample shows 85,000 to 90,000 clones, around 87% of them seen only once. With regard to this clone: Its antigen is undetermined.

This TCR came from a human donor with non-small cell lung cancer that progressed on radiotherapy plus ipilimumab. The rearrangement links TRBV11-2 to TRBJ2-3; 7 bases fit TRBD2. Sequenced here: peripheral blood, sampled from a patient treated with radiotherapy plus ipilimumab. The CDR3 DNA reads as TGTGCCAGCAGCTTGGTAAGCGGGACTAGCACAGATACGCAGTATTTT. Protein product: CASSLVSGTSTDTQYF.